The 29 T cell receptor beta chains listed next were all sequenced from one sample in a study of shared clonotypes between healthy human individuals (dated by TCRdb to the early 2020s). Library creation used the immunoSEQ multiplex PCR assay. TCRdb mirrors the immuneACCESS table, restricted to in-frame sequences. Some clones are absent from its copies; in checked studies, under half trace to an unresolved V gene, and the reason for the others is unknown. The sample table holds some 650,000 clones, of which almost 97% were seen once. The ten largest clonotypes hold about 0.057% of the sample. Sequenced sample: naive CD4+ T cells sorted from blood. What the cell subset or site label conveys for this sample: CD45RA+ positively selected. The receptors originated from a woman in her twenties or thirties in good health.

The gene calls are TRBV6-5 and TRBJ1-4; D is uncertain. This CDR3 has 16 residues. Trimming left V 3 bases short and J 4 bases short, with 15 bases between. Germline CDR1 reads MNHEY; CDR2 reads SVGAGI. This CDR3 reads CASSYPRRIFNEKLFF. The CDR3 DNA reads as TGTGCCAGCAGTTATCCCCGACGCATTTTTAATGAAAAACTGTTTTTT.

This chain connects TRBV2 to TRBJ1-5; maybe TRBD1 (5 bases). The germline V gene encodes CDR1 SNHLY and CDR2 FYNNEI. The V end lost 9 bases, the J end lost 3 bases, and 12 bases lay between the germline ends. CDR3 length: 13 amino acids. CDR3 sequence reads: CARTEGHNQPQHF. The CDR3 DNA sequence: TGTGCCAGAACCGAGGGGCACAATCAGCCCCAGCATTTT.

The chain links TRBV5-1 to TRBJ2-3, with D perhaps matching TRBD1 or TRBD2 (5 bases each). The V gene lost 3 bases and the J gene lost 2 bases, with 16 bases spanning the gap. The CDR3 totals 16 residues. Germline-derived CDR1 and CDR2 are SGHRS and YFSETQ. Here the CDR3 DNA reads TGCGCCAGCAGCTCGGTACGAGGGGACCTCACAGATACGCAGTATTTT. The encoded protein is CASSSVRGDLTDTQYF.

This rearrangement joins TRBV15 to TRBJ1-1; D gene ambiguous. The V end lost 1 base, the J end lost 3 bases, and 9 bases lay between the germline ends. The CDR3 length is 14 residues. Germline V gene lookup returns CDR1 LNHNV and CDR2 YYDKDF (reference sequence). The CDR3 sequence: CATSRARQDTEAFF. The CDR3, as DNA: TGTGCCACCAGCAGAGCCCGACAAGACACTGAAGCTTTCTTT.

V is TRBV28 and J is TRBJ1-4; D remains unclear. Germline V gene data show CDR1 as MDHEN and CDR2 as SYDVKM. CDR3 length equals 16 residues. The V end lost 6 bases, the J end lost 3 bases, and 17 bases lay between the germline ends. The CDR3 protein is CASSTAARAANEKLFF. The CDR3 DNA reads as TGTGCCAGCAGCACAGCGGCGCGGGCGGCTAATGAAAAACTGTTTTTT.

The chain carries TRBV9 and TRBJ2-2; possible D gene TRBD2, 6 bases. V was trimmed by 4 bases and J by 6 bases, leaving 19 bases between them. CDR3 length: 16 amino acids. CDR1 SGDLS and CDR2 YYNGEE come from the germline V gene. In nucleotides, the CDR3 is TGTGCCAGCAGCCCACAGACCCGACTAGGCCCCGGGGAGCTGTTTTTT. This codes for CASSPQTRLGPGELFF.

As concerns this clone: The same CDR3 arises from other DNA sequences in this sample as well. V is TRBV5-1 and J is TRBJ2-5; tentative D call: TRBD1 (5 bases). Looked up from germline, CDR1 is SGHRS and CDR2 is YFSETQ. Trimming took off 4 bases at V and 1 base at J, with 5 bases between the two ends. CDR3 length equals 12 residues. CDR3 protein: CASSDSQETQYF. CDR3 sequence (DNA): TGCGCCAGCAGCGACAGCCAAGAGACCCAGTACTTC.

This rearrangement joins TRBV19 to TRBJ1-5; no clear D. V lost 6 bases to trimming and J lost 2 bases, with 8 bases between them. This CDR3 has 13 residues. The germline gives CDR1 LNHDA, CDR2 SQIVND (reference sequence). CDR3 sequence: CASREDGNQPQHF. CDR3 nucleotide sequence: TGTGCCAGTAGGGAGGATGGCAATCAGCCCCAGCATTTT.

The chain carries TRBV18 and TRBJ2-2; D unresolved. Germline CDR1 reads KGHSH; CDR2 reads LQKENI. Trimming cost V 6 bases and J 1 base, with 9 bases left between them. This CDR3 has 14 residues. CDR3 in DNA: TGTGCCAGCTCCCCGGGCCTGAACACCGGGGAGCTGTTTTTT. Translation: CASSPGLNTGELFF.

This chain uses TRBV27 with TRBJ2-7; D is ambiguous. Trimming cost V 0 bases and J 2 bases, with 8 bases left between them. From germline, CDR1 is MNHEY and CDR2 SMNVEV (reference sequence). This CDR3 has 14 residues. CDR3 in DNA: TGTGCCAGCAGTTTATCCAGGCAGACCTACGAGCAGTACTTC. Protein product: CASSLSRQTYEQYF.

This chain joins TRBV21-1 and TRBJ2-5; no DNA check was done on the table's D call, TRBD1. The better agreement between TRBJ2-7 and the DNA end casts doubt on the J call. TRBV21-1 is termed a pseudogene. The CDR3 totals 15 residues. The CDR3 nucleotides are TGTGCCAGCATTCTGCGGGGGACAGGGGTCCACGAGCAGTACTTC. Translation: CASILRGTGVHEQYF.

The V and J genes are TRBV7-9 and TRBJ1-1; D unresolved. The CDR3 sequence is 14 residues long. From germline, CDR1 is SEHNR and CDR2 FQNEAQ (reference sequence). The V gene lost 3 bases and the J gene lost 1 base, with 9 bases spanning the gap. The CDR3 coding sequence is TGTGCCAGCAGCTTGGGGAATGAGAACACTGAAGCTTTCTTT. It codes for CASSLGNENTEAFF.

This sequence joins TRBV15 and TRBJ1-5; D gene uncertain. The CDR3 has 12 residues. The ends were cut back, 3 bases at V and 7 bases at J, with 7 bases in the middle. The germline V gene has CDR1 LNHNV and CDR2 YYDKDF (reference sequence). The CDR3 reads CATSRSGQPQHF. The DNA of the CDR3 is TGTGCCACCAGCAGGTCGGGACAGCCCCAGCATTTT.

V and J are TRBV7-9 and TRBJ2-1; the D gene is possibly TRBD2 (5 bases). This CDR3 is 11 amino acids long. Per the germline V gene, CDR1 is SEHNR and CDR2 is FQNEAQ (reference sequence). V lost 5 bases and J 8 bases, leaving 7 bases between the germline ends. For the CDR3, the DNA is TGTGCCAGCAGCCCCGGGGATGAGCAGTTCTTC. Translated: CASSPGDEQFF. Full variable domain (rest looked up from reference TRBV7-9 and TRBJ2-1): DTGVSQNPRHKITKRGQNVTFRCDPISEHNRLYWYRQTLGQGPEFLTYFQNEAQLEKSRLLSDRFSAERPKGSFSTLEIQRTEQGDSAMYLCASSPGDEQFFGPGTRLTVL.

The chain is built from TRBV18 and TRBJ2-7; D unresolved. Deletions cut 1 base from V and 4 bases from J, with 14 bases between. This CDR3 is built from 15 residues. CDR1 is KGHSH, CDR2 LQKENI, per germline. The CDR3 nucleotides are TGTGCCAGCTCACCACTGGACCTCGCCCCTTACGAGCAGTACTTC. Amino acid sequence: CASSPLDLAPYEQYF.

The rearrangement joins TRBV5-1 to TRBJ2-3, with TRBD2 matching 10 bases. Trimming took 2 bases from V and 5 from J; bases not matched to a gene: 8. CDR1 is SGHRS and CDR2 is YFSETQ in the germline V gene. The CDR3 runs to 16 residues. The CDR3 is CASSLLPAGGQDTQYF. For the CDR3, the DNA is TGCGCCAGCAGCTTACTCCCAGCGGGAGGGCAAGATACGCAGTATTTT.

The CDR3, as DNA: TGTGCCAGCAGCTTAGAGGGGGGCGGTGGGAATACGCAGTATTTT. This translates into CASSLEGGGGNTQYF. V is TRBV7-8 and J is TRBJ2-3; possibly TRBD1 or TRBD2 for D (6 bases each). The CDR3 runs to 15 residues. The V gene lost 1 base and the J gene lost 7 bases, with 15 bases spanning the gap. Germline V gene data show CDR1 as SGHVS and CDR2 as FQNEAQ.

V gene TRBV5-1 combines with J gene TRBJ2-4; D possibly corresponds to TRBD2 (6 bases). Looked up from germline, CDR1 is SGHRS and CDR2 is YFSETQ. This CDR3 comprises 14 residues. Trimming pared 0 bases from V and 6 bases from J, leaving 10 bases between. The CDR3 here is CASSLGGVGNIQYF. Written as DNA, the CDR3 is TGCGCCAGCAGCTTGGGCGGGGTGGGAAACATTCAGTACTTC.

CDR3 sequence reads: CASSVGGESSPLHF. The CDR3 bases are TGTGCCAGCAGCGTAGGAGGAGAGAGTTCACCCCTCCACTTT. J is TRBJ1-6 and V is TRBV9, with no clear D. The CDR3 has 14 amino acids. V gave up 0 bases and J gave up 9 bases, with 10 bases separating them. The germline gives CDR1 SGDLS, CDR2 YYNGEE. The variable domain in full, completed from reference TRBV9 and TRBJ1-6, reads DSGVTQTPKHLITATGQRVTLRCSPRSGDLSVYWYQQSLDQGLQFLIQYYNGEERAKGNILERFSAQQFPDLHSELNLSSLELGDSALYFCASSVGGESSPLHFGNGTRLTVT.

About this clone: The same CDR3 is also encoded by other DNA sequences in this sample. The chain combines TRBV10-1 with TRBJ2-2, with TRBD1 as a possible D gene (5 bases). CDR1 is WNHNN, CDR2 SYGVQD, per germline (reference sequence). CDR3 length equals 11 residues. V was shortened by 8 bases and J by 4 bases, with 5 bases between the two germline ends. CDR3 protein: CASQGTGELFF. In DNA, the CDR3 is TGCGCCAGCCAGGGCACCGGGGAGCTGTTTTTT.

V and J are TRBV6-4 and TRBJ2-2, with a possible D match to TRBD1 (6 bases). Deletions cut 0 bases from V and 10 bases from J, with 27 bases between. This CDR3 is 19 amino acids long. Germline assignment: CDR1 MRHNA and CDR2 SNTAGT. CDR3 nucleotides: TGTGCCAGCAGTGACTCAAACCACAGGGCCCGGCTCAGATACGTGGAGCTGTTTTTT. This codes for CASSDSNHRARLRYVELFF.

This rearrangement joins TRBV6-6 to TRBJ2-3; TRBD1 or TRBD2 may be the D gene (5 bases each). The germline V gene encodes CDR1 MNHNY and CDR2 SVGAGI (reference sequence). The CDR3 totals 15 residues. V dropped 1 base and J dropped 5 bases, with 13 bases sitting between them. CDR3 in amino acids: CASSYLGGGEDTQYF. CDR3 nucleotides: TGTGCCAGCAGTTACTTAGGTGGGGGAGAAGATACGCAGTATTTT.

CDR3 DNA: TGTGCCAGCTCACCGTCACAGGGGGGCTACGAGCAGTACTTC. It encodes CASSPSQGGYEQYF. The chain uses TRBV18 and TRBJ2-7; TRBD1 aligns across 8 bases. Germline CDR1 and CDR2: KGHSH and LQKENI. This CDR3 has 14 residues. The V and J ends lost 3 bases and 3 bases, in that order; junction bases with no gene match: 4.

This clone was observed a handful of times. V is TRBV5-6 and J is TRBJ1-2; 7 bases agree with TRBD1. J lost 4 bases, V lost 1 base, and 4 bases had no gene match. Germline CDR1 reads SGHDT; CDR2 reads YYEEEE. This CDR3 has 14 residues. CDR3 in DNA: TGTGCCAGCAGCTTGTTTGAGGGGGCCTATGGCTACACCTTC. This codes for CASSLFEGAYGYTF.

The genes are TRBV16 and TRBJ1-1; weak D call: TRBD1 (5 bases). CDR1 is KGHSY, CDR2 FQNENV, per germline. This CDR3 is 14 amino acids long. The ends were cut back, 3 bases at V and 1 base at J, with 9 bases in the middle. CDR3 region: CASSHAGRNTEAFF. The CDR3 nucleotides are TGTGCCAGCAGCCATGCAGGGCGGAACACTGAAGCTTTCTTT.

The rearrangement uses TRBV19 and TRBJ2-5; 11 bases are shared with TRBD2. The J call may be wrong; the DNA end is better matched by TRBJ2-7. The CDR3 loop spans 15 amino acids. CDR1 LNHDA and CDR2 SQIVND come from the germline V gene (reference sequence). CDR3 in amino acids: CASSSSPTSGNEQYF. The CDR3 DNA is TGTGCCAGTAGTTCCTCCCCGACTAGCGGGAACGAGCAGTACTTC.

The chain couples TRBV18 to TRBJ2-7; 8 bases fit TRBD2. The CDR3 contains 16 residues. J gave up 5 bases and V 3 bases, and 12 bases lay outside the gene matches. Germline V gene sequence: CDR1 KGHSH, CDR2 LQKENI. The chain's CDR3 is CASSPRLTGGINEQYF. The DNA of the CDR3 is TGTGCCAGCTCACCCCGACTCACGGGAGGGATTAACGAGCAGTACTTC.

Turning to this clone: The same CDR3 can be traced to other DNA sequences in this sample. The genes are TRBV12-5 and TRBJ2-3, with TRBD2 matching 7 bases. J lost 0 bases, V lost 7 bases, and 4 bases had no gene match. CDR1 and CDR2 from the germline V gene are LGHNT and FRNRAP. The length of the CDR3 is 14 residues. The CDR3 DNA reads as TGTGCTAGTGCCCTTAGCGGGAGCACAGATACGCAGTATTTT. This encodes CASALSGSTDTQYF.

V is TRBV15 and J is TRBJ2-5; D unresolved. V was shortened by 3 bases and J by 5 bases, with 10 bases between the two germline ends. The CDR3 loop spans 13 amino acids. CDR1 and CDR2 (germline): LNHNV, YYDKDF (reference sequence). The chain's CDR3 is CATSRGWWETQYF. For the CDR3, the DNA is TGTGCCACCAGCAGGGGCTGGTGGGAGACCCAGTACTTC.